What follows are 29 T cell receptor beta chains derived from one specimen sequenced in a study of shared clonotypes between healthy human individuals. TCRdb's table, derived via immunoSEQ multiplex PCR, lists solely in-frame clones and lacks some. The data hold about 960,000 clones, with over 75% observed a single time. The sample consisted of memory CD4+ T cells sorted from blood. Subset described: CD45RA-negative fraction. These receptors were collected from a man between 18 and 35 years old in good health.

The rearrangement links TRBV5-4 to TRBJ2-7; a possible D gene is TRBD2 (6 bases). V lost 0 bases and J lost 3, with 22 bases in between. The CDR3 is 18 residues long. The germline V gene has CDR1 SGHNT and CDR2 YYREEE (reference sequence). This CDR3 reads CASSLGGIPSRGIYEQYF. The CDR3 coding sequence is TGTGCCAGCAGCTTGGGGGGAATTCCCTCGCGGGGAATCTACGAGCAGTACTTC.

This clone was counted a single time. The chain employs TRBV28 and TRBJ1-1, with D unclear. The CDR3 runs 12 residues. Germline CDR1 reads MDHEN; CDR2 reads SYDVKM. Trimming shortened V by 2 bases and J by 3 bases, and 4 bases separated the two germline ends. The CDR3 nucleotides read TGTGCCAGCAGTTTAATCTACACTGAAGCTTTCTTT. This codes for CASSLIYTEAFF.

Here the CDR3 reads CAIRRGWDTQYF. CDR3 DNA: TGTGCCATCAGACGGGGCTGGGATACGCAGTATTTT. The rearrangement links TRBV10-3 to TRBJ2-3, with D perhaps TRBD1 or TRBD2 (5 bases each). V was cut by 6 bases and J by 6 bases, with 10 bases left in between. The CDR3 covers 12 residues. Germline CDR1 is ENHRY and CDR2 is SYGVKD.

The J gene is TRBJ2-5, the V gene TRBV10-2; perhaps TRBD2 as D (6 bases). The CDR3 consists of 12 residues. Trimming pared 0 bases from V and 13 bases from J, leaving 12 bases between. The germline V gene has CDR1 WSHSY and CDR2 SAAADI. CDR3 DNA sequence: TGCGCCAGCAGTGAGTCGGGCGGGAACCGGTACTTC. Its translation: CASSESGGNRYF.

This sequence joins TRBV7-2 and TRBJ2-1, with D uncertain. Germline CDR1 SGHTA, CDR2 FQGNSA. The CDR3 extends over 15 amino acids. V shed 4 bases and J shed 0 bases, with 10 bases lying between them. Here the CDR3 reads CASSSDKSSYNEQFF. The CDR3 nucleotides read TGTGCCAGCAGCTCCGACAAGAGCTCCTACAATGAGCAGTTCTTC.

The V call is TRBV6-6, the J call TRBJ2-1, with D tentatively TRBD1 or TRBD2 (5 bases each). In germline, CDR1 is MNHNY, CDR2 SVGAGI (reference sequence). The germline V and J ends were trimmed by 2 bases and 6 bases, with 5 bases remaining between them. The CDR3 totals 12 residues. This CDR3 is CASSYGTNEQFF. The CDR3 region has the DNA TGTGCCAGCAGTTACGGGACCAATGAGCAGTTCTTC.

The chain couples TRBV19 to TRBJ2-3, with 7 nucleotides matching TRBD1. The CDR3 extends over 15 amino acids. V shed 3 bases, J shed 2 bases, and the junction held 5 bases outside the gene matches. From germline, CDR1 is LNHDA and CDR2 SQIVND (reference sequence). CDR3 nucleotides: TGTGCCAGTAGTATGTCAGGGGGTCCCACAGATACGCAGTATTTT. Translating it yields CASSMSGGPTDTQYF.

The V call is TRBV28, the J call TRBJ1-5, with D possibly being TRBD1 (6 bases). Germline CDR1 is MDHEN and CDR2 is SYDVKM. Between the trimmed V and J ends, which lost 7 bases and 1 base, there was a span of 11 bases. The CDR3 has 14 residues. CDR3 amino acids: CASIGGSSNQPQHF. Here the CDR3 DNA reads TGTGCCAGCATAGGGGGATCGAGCAATCAGCCCCAGCATTTT.

About this clone: Because the CDR3's place on the DNA is in doubt, the DNA is left out and the CDR3 is given as listed by TCRdb. The chain employs TRBV21-1 and TRBJ2-7. TRBV21-1 is noted as a pseudogene. 15 amino acids form the CDR3, both terminal residues included. The CDR3 sequence: CASSVAPGTNYEQYF.

Comment on this clone: Other DNA sequences in the sample encode the same CDR3. This chain uses TRBV9 with TRBJ2-1, with D perhaps TRBD2 (6 bases). This CDR3 is 15 amino acids long. Per the germline V gene, CDR1 is SGDLS and CDR2 is YYNGEE. Trimming cost V 0 bases and J 4 bases, with 11 bases left between them. In nucleotides, the CDR3 is TGTGCCAGCAGCGTAGCTGGGACTTCATACAATGAGCAGTTCTTC. Encoded protein: CASSVAGTSYNEQFF. Based on the CDR3 plus reference TRBV9 and TRBJ2-1, the full variable domain is DSGVTQTPKHLITATGQRVTLRCSPRSGDLSVYWYQQSLDQGLQFLIQYYNGEERAKGNILERFSAQQFPDLHSELNLSSLELGDSALYFCASSVAGTSYNEQFFGPGTRLTVL.

Remarks on this clone: This likely reflects a read error, since a far larger clone is one base away. This chain joins TRBV7-6 and TRBJ2-7; weak D call: TRBD2 (7 bases). CDR1 SGHVS and CDR2 FNYEAQ come from the germline V gene. Trimming took 4 bases from V and 5 from J, leaving 18 bases between them. This CDR3 spans 15 amino acids. CDR3 sequence reads: CASSCWGGRWNEQYF. CDR3 bases: TGTGCCAGCAGCTGCTGGGGGGGCCGTTGGAACGAGCAGTACTTC.

Details on this clone: The sample carries other DNA sequences with the same CDR3. This sequence joins TRBV5-6 and TRBJ2-1; 11 positions match TRBD2. CDR1 and CDR2 (germline): SGHDT, YYEEEE. The CDR3 loop spans 15 amino acids. V lost 0 bases and J lost 7; bases outside the gene matches: 3. CDR3 sequence (DNA): TGTGCCAGCAGCTTGGGACTAGCGGGGTTGAATGAGCAGTTCTTC. Translated, it gives CASSLGLAGLNEQFF.

The CDR3 sequence is CATSRDLSGDRVFYEQYF. CDR3 bases: TGTGCCACCAGCAGAGATTTAAGCGGGGACAGGGTTTTTTACGAGCAGTACTTC. This chain joins TRBV15 and TRBJ2-7, with 9 bases that match TRBD1. V trimming: 0 bases; J trimming: 4 bases; junction bases outside the gene matches: 13. Germline V gene lookup returns CDR1 LNHNV and CDR2 YYDKDF (reference sequence). CDR3 length equals 18 residues.

V and J are TRBV27 and TRBJ2-7; D call uncertain. Germline CDR1 is MNHEY and CDR2 is SMNVEV (reference sequence). V shed 2 bases and J shed 0 bases, with 8 bases lying between them. The CDR3 extends over 14 amino acids. Here the CDR3 DNA reads TGTGCCAGCAGTTTAACACAGACCTCCTACGAGCAGTACTTC. This translates into CASSLTQTSYEQYF.

Concerning this clone: This sample includes further DNA sequences coding for the same CDR3. The genes are TRBV30 and TRBJ2-3; possible D gene TRBD1, 5 bases. CDR3 length equals 13 residues. V shed 2 bases and J shed 3 bases, with 9 bases lying between them. The germline gives CDR1 GTSNPN, CDR2 SVGIG (reference sequence). This CDR3 is CAWSLKGTDTQYF. CDR3 nucleotide sequence: TGTGCCTGGAGTCTGAAGGGGACAGATACGCAGTATTTT.

The chain combines TRBV6-5 with TRBJ1-2, with TRBD1 matching over 12 bases. J was trimmed by 9 bases and V by 2 bases; bases with no gene match: 10. The germline V gene encodes CDR1 MNHEY and CDR2 SVGAGI. The CDR3 spans 16 residues. In DNA form, the CDR3 reads TGTGCCAGCAGTTACGGGACAGGGGGCTCGGGATGGCGCTACACCTTC. It translates to CASSYGTGGSGWRYTF.

V is TRBV28 and J is TRBJ2-5; D perhaps matches TRBD1 (6 bases). The J call could be wrong; TRBJ2-7 is a better fit for the DNA end. CDR1 is MDHEN, CDR2 SYDVKM, per germline. CDR3 length equals 15 residues. The CDR3 bases are TGTGCCAGCAGTTCCGCGCAGGCAGGGGAATACGAGCAGTACTTC. It specifies CASSSAQAGEYEQYF.

This chain joins TRBV7-6 and TRBJ2-7; 9 bases line up with TRBD1. Germline V gene lookup returns CDR1 SGHVS and CDR2 FNYEAQ. With V trimmed by 8 bases and J by 3 bases, 11 bases remained unmatched. The CDR3 consists of 15 residues. DNA of the CDR3: TGTGCCAGCTCAACTCAAGACAGGGGGGGCTACGAGCAGTACTTC. Protein sequence: CASSTQDRGGYEQYF.

The chain combines TRBV28 with TRBJ2-1, with 9 bases matching TRBD2. Germline lookup yields CDR1 MDHEN and CDR2 SYDVKM. V gave up 3 bases and J gave up 6 bases; unmatched junction bases: 9. The CDR3 consists of 16 residues. This CDR3 is CASSFPSGAWGNEQFF. As DNA, the CDR3 is TGTGCCAGCAGTTTCCCTAGCGGGGCCTGGGGCAATGAGCAGTTCTTC.

This chain joins TRBV11-2 and TRBJ2-2; D might be TRBD1 (5 bases). Looked up from germline, CDR1 is SGHAT and CDR2 is FQNNGV. The CDR3 runs 16 residues. With 3 bases removed from V and 5 bases from J, the gap between germline ends came to 16 bases. This CDR3 reads CASSFSRARDTGELFF. The CDR3 region has the DNA TGTGCCAGCAGCTTTAGCAGGGCAAGGGATACCGGGGAGCTGTTTTTT.

The chain joins TRBV18 to TRBJ1-2; 9 bases map to TRBD1. The V and J ends lost 5 bases and 4 bases, in that order; junction bases with no gene match: 2. The germline CDR1 and CDR2 sequences are KGHSH and LQKENI. The CDR3 has 13 residues. The CDR3 protein is CASSDRGSYGYTF. CDR3 nucleotide sequence: TGTGCCAGCTCAGACAGGGGGAGCTATGGCTACACCTTC.

V is TRBV18 and J is TRBJ2-3; D is unclear. V was shortened by 1 base and J by 5 bases, with 16 bases between the two germline ends. Germline V gives CDR1 KGHSH, CDR2 LQKENI. The CDR3 runs 16 residues. The CDR3 DNA follows: TGTGCCAGCTCACCACTCTCAGGCCGGAGTGGAGATACGCAGTATTTT. Its protein product is CASSPLSGRSGDTQYF.

The chain combines TRBV7-9 with TRBJ2-1, with 8 bases lining up with TRBD1. The V gene's germline CDR1 is SEHNR and CDR2 FQNEAQ (reference sequence). CDR3 length equals 16 residues. V dropped 7 bases and J dropped 3; count of bases not matched to a gene: 11. CDR3 sequence (DNA): TGTGCCAGCACCCTCGACGGGACAGGCCTCTACAATGAGCAGTTCTTC. As protein: CASTLDGTGLYNEQFF.

The chain recombines TRBV29-1 with TRBJ1-5; possibly TRBD1 for D (5 bases). Germline V gene data show CDR1 as SQVTM and CDR2 as ANQGSEA. The CDR3 loop spans 12 amino acids. Trimming took off 7 bases at V and 4 bases at J, with 11 bases between the two ends. The chain's CDR3 is CSAGDLNQPQHF. CDR3 nucleotides: TGCAGCGCGGGGGATCTTAATCAGCCCCAGCATTTT. Complete variable domain (other parts from reference TRBV29-1 and TRBJ1-5): SAVISQKPSRDICQRGTSLTIQCQVDSQVTMMFWYRQQPGQSLTLIATANQGSEATYESGFVIDKFPISRPNLTFSTLTVSNMSPEDSSIYLCSAGDLNQPQHFGDGTRLSIL.

The genes are TRBV7-9 and TRBJ1-2; 9 bases are shared with TRBD1. This CDR3 has 15 residues. The germline gives CDR1 SEHNR, CDR2 FQNEAQ (reference sequence). V shed 3 bases and J 4 bases; nucleotides not matched to a gene: 6. The CDR3 region is CASSFGTGSRYGYTF. The CDR3 nucleotides read TGTGCCAGCAGCTTCGGGACAGGGTCCCGCTATGGCTACACCTTC.

This rearrangement joins TRBV18 to TRBJ1-5; 8 bases map to TRBD1. Unmatched junction bases numbered 7, after V lost 3 bases and J lost 12 bases. Germline assignment: CDR1 KGHSH and CDR2 LQKENI. CDR3 length equals 13 residues. The CDR3 region is CASSPRDRWNQHF. CDR3 nucleotides: TGTGCCAGCTCACCCCGGGACAGGTGGAACCAGCATTTT.

V gene TRBV2 combines with J gene TRBJ2-7, with D possibly matching TRBD1 (5 bases). There are 14 residues in the CDR3. From germline, CDR1 is SNHLY and CDR2 FYNNEI. Trimming took 6 bases from V and 1 from J, leaving 13 bases between them. In nucleotides, the CDR3 is TGTGCCAGCAGACAGGCAGTGTTATCCTACGAGCAGTACTTC. It yields the protein CASRQAVLSYEQYF. The variable domain in full, with the rest retrieved from reference TRBV2 and TRBJ2-7, is EPEVTQTPSHQVTQMGQEVILRCVPISNHLYFYWYRQILGQKVEFLVSFYNNEISEKSEIFDDQFSVERPDGSNFTLKIRSTKLEDSAMYFCASRQAVLSYEQYFGPGTRLTVT.

This rearrangement joins TRBV6-6 to TRBJ1-5; D might be TRBD1 (6 bases). The V gene lost 7 bases and the J gene lost 2 bases, with 18 bases spanning the gap. The length of the CDR3 is 16 residues. Germline-derived CDR1 and CDR2 are MNHNY and SVGAGI (reference sequence). CDR3 coding DNA: TGTGCCAGCATAGGCCCCAAGACAGGAGGCAATCAGCCCCAGCATTTT. Its translation is CASIGPKTGGNQPQHF.

The V gene is TRBV28, the J gene TRBJ1-5, with 11 bases that match TRBD1. The CDR3 has 14 amino acids. Germline V CDR1 and CDR2: MDHEN, SYDVKM. Unmatched junction bases numbered 4, after V lost 6 bases and J lost 6 bases. CDR3 amino acids: CASRSGTGGQPQHF. In DNA, the CDR3 is TGTGCCAGCAGATCTGGGACAGGGGGTCAGCCCCAGCATTTT.